The subject of this entry is one T cell receptor beta chain. The sample comes from a study of shared clonotypes between healthy human individuals. Partitioning of CD4+ cells yielded a CD45RA+ naive subset and a CD45RA-negative memory subset. CDR1 is KGHSH and CDR2 is LQKENI in the germline V gene. This CDR3 spans 15 amino acids. The V end lost 0 bases, the J end lost 6 bases, and 15 bases lay between the germline ends. Assay used: immunoSEQ multiplex PCR; TCRdb lists only in-frame clones, some missing. Among 2 million to 3 million clones, 80% to 95% were seen once, and the ten largest hold around 0.4%.

Sequenced material: naive CD4+ T cells from PBMCs. Subset of the sample: CD45RA+ positively selected. The chain combines TRBV18 with TRBJ2-7; a weak D match, TRBD2 (6 bases). The receptor was isolated from a man younger than 35 in good health. Some clones in this sample may be carry-over from other donors' samples. The CDR3 sequence: CASSPPGTAGFEQYF. The CDR3 DNA reads as TGTGCCAGCTCACCACCGGGGACTGCCGGATTCGAGCAGTACTTC.